This TCR beta chain came from a study of cytomegalovirus exposure and HLA in healthy donors. Whole-study findings and limits: Reports credit the classifier with highly specific, highly sensitive diagnosis of cytomegalovirus status.

The primer mix had 60 Vbeta and 13 Jbeta primers. In the original analysis: Tens of millions of unique TCR beta chains, some 9.9 million of them shared, were counted by a later analysis. The data were produced by immunoSEQ multiplex PCR, yet TCRdb's version contains in-frame clones alone and is incomplete. V and J calls and clone size follow that table, whereas D and trimming were derived from the DNA. The sample carries fewer than 250,000 clones, roughly 84% recorded once. Trimming cost V 0 bases and J 9 bases, with 9 bases left between them. CDR1 and CDR2 from the germline V gene are SEHNR and FQNEAQ (reference sequence). CDR3 size: 13 residues. On this clone: Its antigen is undetermined.

Healthy people donating bone marrow made up the donors. The J gene is TRBJ2-1, the V gene TRBV7-9; a weak D match, TRBD2 (5 bases). Sequenced sample: PBMCs. The TCR originated in a boy younger than 10 in good health and CMV-seronegative. CDR3 residues: CASSLAGSTEQFF. The CDR3 DNA is TGTGCCAGCAGCTTAGCAGGGAGCACTGAGCAGTTCTTC.